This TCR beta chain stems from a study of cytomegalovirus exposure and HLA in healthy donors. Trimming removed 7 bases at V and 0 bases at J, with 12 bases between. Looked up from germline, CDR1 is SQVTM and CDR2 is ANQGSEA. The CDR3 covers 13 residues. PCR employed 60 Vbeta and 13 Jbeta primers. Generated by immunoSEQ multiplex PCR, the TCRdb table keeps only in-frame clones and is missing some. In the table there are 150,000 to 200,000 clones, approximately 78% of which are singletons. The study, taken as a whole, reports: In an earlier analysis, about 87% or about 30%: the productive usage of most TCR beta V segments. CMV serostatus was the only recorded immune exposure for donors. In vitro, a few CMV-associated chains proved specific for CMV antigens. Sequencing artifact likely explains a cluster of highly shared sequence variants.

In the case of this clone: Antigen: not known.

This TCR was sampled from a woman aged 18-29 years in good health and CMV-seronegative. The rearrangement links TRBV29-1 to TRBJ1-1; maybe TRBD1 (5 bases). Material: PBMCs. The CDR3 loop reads CSGGGVMNTEAFF. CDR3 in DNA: TGCAGCGGGGGAGGGGTTATGAACACTGAAGCTTTCTTT.